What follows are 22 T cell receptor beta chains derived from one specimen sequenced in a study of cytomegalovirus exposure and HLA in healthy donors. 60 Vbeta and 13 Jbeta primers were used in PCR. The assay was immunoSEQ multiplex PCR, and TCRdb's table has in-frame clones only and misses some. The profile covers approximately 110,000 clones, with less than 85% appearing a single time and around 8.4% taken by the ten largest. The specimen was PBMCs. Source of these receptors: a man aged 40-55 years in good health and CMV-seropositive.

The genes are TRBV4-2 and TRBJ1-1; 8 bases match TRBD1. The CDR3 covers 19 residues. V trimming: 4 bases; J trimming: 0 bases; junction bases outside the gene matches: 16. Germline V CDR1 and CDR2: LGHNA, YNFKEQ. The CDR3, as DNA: TGTGCCAGCAGCCGGCGAACTCCCGGGACAGGATTCATGAACACTGAAGCTTTCTTT. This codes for CASSRRTPGTGFMNTEAFF.

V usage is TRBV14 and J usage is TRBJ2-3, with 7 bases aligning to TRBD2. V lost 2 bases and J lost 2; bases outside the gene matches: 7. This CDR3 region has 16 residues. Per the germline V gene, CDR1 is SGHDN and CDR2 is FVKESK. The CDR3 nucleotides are TGTGCCAGCAGCCAACATCCGGGACTAACCACAGATACGCAGTATTTT. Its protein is CASSQHPGLTTDTQYF.

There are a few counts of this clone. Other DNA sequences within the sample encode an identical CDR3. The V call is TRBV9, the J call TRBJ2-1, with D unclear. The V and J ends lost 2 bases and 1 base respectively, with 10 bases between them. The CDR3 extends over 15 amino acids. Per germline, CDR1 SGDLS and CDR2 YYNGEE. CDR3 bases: TGTGCCAGCAGCGTCCGGGTGGAATCCTACAATGAGCAGTTCTTC. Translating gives CASSVRVESYNEQFF.

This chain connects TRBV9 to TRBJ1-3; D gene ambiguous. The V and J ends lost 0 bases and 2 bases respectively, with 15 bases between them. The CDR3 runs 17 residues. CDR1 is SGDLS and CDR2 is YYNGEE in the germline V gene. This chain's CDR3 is CASSVVAFSLAGNTIYF. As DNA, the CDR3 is TGTGCCAGCAGCGTAGTGGCATTTTCCCTGGCTGGAAACACCATATATTTT.

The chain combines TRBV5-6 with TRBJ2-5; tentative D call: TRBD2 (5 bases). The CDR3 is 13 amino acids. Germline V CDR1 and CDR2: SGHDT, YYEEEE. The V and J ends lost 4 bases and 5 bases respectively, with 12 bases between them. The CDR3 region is CASSPLRVETQYF. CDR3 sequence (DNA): TGTGCCAGCAGCCCGTTGAGGGTTGAGACCCAGTACTTC.

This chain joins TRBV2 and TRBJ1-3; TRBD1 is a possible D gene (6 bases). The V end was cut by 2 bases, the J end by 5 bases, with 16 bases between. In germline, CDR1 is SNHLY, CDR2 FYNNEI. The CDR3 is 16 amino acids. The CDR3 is CASSEIPTGPRNTIYF. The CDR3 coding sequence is TGTGCCAGCAGTGAAATCCCGACAGGTCCGAGAAACACCATATATTTT.

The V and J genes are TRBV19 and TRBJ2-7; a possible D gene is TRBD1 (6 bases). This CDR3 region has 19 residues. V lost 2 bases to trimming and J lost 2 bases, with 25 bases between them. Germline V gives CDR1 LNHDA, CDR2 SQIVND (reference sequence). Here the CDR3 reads CASSIRGPSPGTLTYEQYF. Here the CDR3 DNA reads TGTGCCAGTAGTATACGGGGCCCATCCCCCGGGACATTGACCTACGAGCAGTACTTC.

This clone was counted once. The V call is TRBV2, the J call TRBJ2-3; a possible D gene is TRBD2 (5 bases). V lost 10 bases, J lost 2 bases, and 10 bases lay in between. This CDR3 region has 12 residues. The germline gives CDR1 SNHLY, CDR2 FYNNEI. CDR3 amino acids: CATTGVTDTQYF. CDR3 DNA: TGTGCCACCACCGGGGTCACAGATACGCAGTATTTT.

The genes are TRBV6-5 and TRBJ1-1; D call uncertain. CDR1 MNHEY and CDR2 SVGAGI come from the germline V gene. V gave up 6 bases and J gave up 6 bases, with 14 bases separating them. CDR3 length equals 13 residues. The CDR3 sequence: CASRTPAGAEAFF. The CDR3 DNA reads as TGTGCCAGCAGGACTCCTGCCGGGGCTGAAGCTTTCTTT.

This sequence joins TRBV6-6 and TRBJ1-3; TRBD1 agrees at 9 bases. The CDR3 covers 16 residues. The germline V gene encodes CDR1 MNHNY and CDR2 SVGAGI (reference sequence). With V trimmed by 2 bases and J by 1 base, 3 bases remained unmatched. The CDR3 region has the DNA TGTGCCAGCAGTTACCCCGGGACAGGGTCTGGAAACACCATATATTTT. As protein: CASSYPGTGSGNTIYF.

CDR3 nucleotides: TGCGCCAGCAGCCGGGGGGGGGCAGGGTCGGTGGATGGCTACACCTTC. Translation: CASSRGGAGSVDGYTF. The chain carries TRBV5-1 and TRBJ1-2; a possible D gene is TRBD1 (6 bases). The CDR3 is 16 amino acids. V was trimmed by 4 bases and J by 6 bases, leaving 22 bases between them. CDR1 SGHRS and CDR2 YFSETQ come from the germline V gene. The full variable domain, in which reference TRBV5-1 and TRBJ1-2 provide the parts outside the CDR3, is KAGVTQTPRYLIKTRGQQVTLSCSPISGHRSVSWYQQTPGQGLQFLFEYFSETQRNKGNFPGRFSGRQFSNSRSEMNVSTLELGDSALYLCASSRGGAGSVDGYTFGSGTRLTVV.

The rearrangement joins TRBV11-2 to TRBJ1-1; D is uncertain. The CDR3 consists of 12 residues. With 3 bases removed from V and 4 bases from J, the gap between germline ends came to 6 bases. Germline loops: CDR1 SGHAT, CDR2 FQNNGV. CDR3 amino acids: CASSFGGTEAFF. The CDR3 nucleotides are TGTGCCAGCAGCTTTGGAGGCACTGAAGCTTTCTTT.

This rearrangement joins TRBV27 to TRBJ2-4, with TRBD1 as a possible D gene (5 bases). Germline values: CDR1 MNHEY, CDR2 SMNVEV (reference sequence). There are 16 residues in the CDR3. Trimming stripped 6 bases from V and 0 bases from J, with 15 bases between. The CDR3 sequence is CASSRTGMIAKNIQYF. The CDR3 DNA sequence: TGTGCCAGCAGCCGTACAGGAATGATAGCCAAAAACATTCAGTACTTC.

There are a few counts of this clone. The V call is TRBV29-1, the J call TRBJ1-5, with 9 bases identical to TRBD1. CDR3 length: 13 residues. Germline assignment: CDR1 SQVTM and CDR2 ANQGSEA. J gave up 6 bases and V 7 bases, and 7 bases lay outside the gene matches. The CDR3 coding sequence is TGCAGCGCTGGGACAGGGCTCGGTCAGCCCCAGCATTTT. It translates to CSAGTGLGQPQHF.

DNA for the CDR3: TGCGCCAGCAGCCAAATGGGAGAGGAACAAGAGACCCAGTACTTC. Its translation: CASSQMGEEQETQYF. The rearrangement uses TRBV4-3 and TRBJ2-5; D is possibly TRBD2 (5 bases). Germline V gene lookup returns CDR1 LGHNA and CDR2 YSLEER. V was shortened by 2 bases and J by 2 bases, with 12 bases between the two germline ends. The CDR3 is made up of 15 amino acids.

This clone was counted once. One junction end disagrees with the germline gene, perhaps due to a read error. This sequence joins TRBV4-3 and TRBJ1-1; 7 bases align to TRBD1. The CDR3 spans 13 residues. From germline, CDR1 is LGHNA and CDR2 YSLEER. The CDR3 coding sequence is TGCGCCAGCAGCCAAGACCGCGACAGGGAGAACACGTTT. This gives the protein CASSQDRDRENTF.

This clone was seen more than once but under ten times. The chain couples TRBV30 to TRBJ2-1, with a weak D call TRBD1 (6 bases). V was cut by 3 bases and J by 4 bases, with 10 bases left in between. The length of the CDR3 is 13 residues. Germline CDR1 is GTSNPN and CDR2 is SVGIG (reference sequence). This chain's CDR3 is CAWRRTGYNEQFF. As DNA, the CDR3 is TGTGCCTGGAGGAGAACAGGGTACAATGAGCAGTTCTTC.

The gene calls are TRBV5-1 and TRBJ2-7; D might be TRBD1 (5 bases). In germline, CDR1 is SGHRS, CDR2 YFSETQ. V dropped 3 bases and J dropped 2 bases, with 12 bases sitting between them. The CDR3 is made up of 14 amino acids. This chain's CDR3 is CASSSTGSPYEQYF. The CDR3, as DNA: TGCGCCAGCAGCTCTACAGGTTCCCCCTACGAGCAGTACTTC.

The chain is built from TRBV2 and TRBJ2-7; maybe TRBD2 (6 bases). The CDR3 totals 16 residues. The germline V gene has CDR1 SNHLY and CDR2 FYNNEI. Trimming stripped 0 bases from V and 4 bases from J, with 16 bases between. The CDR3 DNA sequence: TGTGCCAGCAGTGAAGCGACGGGGGAGGAATTTTACGAGCAGTACTTC. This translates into CASSEATGEEFYEQYF.

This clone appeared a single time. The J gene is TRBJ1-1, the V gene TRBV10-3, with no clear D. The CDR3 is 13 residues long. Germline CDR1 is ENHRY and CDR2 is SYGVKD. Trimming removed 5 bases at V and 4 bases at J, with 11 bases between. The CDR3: CAISPAFVTEAFF. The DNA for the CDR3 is TGTGCCATCAGTCCCGCGTTTGTCACTGAAGCTTTCTTT.

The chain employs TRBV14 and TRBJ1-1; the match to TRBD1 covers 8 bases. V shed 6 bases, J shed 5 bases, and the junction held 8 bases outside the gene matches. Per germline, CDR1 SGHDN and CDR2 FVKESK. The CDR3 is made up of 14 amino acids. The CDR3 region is CASSHRTGKTEAFF. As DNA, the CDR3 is TGTGCCAGCAGTCACCGGACAGGGAAGACTGAAGCTTTCTTT.

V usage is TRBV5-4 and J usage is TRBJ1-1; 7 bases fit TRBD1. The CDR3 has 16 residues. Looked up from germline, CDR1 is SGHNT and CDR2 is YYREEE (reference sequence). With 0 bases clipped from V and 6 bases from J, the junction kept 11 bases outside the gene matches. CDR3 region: CASSLEATGTWAEAFF. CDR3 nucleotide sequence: TGTGCCAGCAGCTTGGAGGCGACAGGGACTTGGGCTGAAGCTTTCTTT.